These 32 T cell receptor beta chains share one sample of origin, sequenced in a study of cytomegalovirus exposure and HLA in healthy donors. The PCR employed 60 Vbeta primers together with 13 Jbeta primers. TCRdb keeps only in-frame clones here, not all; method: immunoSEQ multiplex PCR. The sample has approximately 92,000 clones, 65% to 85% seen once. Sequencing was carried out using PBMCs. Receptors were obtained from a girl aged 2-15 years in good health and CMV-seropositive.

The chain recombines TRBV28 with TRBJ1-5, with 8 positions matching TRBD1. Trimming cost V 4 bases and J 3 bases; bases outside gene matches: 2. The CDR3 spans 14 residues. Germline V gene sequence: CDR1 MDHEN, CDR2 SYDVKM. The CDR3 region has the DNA TGTGCCAGCAGTTGGACAGGGATCAATCAGCCCCAGCATTTT. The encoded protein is CASSWTGINQPQHF.

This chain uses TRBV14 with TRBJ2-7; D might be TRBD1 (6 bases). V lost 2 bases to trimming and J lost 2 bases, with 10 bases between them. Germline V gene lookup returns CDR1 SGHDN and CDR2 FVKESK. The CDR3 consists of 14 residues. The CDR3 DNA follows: TGTGCCAGCAGCCAAATGACAGGCCCCTACGAGCAGTACTTC. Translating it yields CASSQMTGPYEQYF.

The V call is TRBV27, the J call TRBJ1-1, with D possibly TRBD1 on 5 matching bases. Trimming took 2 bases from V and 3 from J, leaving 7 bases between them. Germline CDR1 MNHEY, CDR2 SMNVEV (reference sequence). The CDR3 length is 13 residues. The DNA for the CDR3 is TGTGCCAGCAGTTTAGACAGCTACACTGAAGCTTTCTTT. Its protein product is CASSLDSYTEAFF.

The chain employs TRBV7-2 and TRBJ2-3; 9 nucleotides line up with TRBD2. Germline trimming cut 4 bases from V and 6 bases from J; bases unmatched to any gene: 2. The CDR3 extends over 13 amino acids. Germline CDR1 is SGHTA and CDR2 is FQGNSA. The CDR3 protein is CASSWGLADTQYF. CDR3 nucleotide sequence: TGTGCCAGCAGCTGGGGACTAGCCGATACGCAGTATTTT.

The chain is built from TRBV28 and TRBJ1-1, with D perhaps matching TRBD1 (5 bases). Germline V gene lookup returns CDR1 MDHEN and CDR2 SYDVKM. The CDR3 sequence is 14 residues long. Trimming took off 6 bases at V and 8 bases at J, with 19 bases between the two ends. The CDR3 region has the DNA TGTGCCAGCAGCCCATCCACGACGGGGGGAGAAGCTTTCTTT. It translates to CASSPSTTGGEAFF.

CDR3 DNA sequence: TGCGCCAGCAGCTTGGTTTTCGGGGGGACTGAAGCTTTCTTT. Translating it yields CASSLVFGGTEAFF. This sequence joins TRBV5-1 and TRBJ1-1; TRBD1 is a possible D gene (5 bases). Trimming removed 0 bases from V and 5 bases from J, with 11 bases in between. The CDR3 has 14 residues. Germline loops: CDR1 SGHRS, CDR2 YFSETQ.

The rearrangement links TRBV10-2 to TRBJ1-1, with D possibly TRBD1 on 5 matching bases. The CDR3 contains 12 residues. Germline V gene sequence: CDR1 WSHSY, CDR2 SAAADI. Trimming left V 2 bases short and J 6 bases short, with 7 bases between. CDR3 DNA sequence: TGCGCCAGCAGTGAGCCACAGGCTGAAGCTTTCTTT. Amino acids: CASSEPQAEAFF.

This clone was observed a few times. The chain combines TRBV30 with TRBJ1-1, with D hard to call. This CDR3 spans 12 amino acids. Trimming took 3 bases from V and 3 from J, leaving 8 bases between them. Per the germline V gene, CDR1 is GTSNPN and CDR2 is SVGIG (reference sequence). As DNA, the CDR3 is TGTGCCTGGAGCCCCCAGGACACTGAAGCTTTCTTT. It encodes CAWSPQDTEAFF.

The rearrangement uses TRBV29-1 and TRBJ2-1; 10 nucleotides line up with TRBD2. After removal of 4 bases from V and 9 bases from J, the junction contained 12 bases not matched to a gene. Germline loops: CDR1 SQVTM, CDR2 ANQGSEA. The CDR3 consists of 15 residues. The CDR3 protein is CSVVGPLAGAAEQFF. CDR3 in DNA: TGCAGCGTTGTTGGTCCTCTAGCGGGAGCCGCTGAGCAGTTCTTC.

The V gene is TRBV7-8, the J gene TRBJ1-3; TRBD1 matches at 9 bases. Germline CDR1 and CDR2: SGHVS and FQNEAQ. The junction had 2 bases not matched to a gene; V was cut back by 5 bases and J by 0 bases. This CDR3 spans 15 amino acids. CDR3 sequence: CASSRTGASGNTIYF. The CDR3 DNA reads TGTGCCAGCAGCCGGACAGGGGCCTCTGGAAACACCATATATTTT.

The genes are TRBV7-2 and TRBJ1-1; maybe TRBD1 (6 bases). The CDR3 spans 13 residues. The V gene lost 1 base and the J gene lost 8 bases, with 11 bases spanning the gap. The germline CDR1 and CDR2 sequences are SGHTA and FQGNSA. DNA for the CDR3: TGTGCCAGCAGCTTAGTCCTACAGGGAGAAGCTTTCTTT. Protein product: CASSLVLQGEAFF.

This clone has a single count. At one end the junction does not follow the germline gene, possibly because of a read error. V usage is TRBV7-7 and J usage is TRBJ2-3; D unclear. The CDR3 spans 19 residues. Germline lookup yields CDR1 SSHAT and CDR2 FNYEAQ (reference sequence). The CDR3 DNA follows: TGTGCTAGCAGCCCCCTTTCCGGGTACGCGGAAGTGATCCAAAATACGCAGTATTTT. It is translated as CASSPLSGYAEVIQNTQYF.

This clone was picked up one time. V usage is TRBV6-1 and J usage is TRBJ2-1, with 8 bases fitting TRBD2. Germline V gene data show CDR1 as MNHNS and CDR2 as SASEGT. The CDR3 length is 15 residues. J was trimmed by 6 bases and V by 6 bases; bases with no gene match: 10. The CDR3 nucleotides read TGTGCCAGCAGACGAGGAACTAGCGGCATCAATGAGCAGTTCTTC. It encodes CASRRGTSGINEQFF.

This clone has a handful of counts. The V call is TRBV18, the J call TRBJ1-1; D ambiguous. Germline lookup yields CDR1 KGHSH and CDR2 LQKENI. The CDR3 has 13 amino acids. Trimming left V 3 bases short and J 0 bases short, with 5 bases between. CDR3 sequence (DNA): TGTGCCAGCTCACCCCAGATGAACACTGAAGCTTTCTTT. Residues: CASSPQMNTEAFF. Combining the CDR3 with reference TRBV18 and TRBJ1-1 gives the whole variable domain NAGVMQNPRHLVRRRGQEARLRCSPMKGHSHVYWYRQLPEEGLKFMVYLQKENIIDESGMPKERFSAEFPKEGPSILRIQQVVRGDSAAYFCASSPQMNTEAFFGQGTRLTVV.

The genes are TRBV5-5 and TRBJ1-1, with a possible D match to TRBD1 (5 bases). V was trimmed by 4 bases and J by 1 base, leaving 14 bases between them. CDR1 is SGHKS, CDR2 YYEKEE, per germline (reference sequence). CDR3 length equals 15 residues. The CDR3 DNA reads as TGTGCCAGCAGCGGCCCGGGACTTCGGAACACTGAAGCTTTCTTT. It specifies CASSGPGLRNTEAFF.

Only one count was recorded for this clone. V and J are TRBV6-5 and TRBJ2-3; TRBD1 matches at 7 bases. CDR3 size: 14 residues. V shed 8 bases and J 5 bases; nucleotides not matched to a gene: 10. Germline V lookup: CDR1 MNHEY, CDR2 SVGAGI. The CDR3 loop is CASHNRGLLDTQYF. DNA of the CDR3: TGTGCCAGCCACAACAGGGGCCTCCTAGATACGCAGTATTTT.

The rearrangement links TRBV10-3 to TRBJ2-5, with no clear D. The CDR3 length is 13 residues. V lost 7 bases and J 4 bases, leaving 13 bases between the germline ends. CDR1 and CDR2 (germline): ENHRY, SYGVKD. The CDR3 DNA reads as TGTGCCATCACTCGCGCGGAAGGAGAGACCCAGTACTTC. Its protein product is CAITRAEGETQYF.

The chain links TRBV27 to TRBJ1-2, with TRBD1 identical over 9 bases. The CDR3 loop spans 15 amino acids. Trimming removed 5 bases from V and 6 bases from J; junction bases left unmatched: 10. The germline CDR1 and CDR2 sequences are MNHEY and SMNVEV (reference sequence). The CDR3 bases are TGTGCCAGCAGTCTCGACAGGGGGATGATTCATGGCTACACCTTC. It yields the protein CASSLDRGMIHGYTF.

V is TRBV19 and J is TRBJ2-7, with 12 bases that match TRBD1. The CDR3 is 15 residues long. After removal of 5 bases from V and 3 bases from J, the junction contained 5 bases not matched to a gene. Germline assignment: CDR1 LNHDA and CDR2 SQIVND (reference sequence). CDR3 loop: CASSLGQGAVYEQYF. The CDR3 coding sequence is TGTGCCAGTAGTTTGGGACAGGGGGCAGTCTACGAGCAGTACTTC.

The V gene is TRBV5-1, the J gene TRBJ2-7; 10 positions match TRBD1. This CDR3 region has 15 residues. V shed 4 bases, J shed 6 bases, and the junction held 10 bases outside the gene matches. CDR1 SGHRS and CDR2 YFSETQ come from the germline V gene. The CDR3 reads CASSPRTGGEREQYF. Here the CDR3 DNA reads TGCGCCAGCAGCCCCCGGACAGGGGGGGAACGCGAGCAGTACTTC.

The CDR3 nucleotides read TGTGCCAGCAGTACACTCTACAGGGTCGGGAATCAGCCCCAGCATTTT. Amino acid sequence: CASSTLYRVGNQPQHF. The V call is TRBV28, the J call TRBJ1-5; weak D call: TRBD1 (6 bases). This CDR3 is built from 16 residues. Per the germline V gene, CDR1 is MDHEN and CDR2 is SYDVKM. V was shortened by 5 bases and J by 4 bases, with 18 bases between the two germline ends.

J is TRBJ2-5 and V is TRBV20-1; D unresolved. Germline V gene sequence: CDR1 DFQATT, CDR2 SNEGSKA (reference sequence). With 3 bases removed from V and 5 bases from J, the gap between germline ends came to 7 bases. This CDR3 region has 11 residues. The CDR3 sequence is CSARIRETQYF. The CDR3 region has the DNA TGCAGTGCTAGGATCAGGGAGACCCAGTACTTC.

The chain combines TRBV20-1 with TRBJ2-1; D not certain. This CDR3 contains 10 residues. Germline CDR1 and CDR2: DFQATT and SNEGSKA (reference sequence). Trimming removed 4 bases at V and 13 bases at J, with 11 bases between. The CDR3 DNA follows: TGCAGTGCTATGGCCGTAAGACAGTTCTTC. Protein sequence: CSAMAVRQFF.

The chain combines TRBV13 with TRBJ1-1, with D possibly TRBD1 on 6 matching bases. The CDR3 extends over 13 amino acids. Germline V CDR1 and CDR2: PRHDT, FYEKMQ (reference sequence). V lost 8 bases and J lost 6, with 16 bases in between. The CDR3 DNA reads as TGTGCCAGCTCTGAAGGGACAACGGCTGAAGCTTTCTTT. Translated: CASSEGTTAEAFF.

The CDR3 DNA is TGTGCCAGCAGTGACTCCACGGGCCAGGGGGCAGATACGCAGTATTTT. This translates into CASSDSTGQGADTQYF. This chain joins TRBV6-4 and TRBJ2-3; 7 bases line up with TRBD1. With V trimmed by 0 bases and J by 4 bases, 7 bases remained unmatched. This CDR3 comprises 16 residues. Germline V gene lookup returns CDR1 MRHNA and CDR2 SNTAGT.

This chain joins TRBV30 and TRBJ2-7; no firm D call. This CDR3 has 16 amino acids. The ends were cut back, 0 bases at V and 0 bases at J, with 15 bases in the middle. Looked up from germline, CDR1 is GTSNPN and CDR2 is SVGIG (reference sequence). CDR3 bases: TGTGCCTGGAGTGTAGGAGCCCTAGACCTCTCCTACGAGCAGTACTTC. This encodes CAWSVGALDLSYEQYF.

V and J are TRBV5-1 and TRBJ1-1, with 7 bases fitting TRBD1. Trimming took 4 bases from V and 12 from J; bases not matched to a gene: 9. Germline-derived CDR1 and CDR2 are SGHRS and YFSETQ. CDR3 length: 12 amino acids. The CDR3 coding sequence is TGCGCCAGCAGCAGGGACAGCCTCTCAACTTTCTTT. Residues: CASSRDSLSTFF.

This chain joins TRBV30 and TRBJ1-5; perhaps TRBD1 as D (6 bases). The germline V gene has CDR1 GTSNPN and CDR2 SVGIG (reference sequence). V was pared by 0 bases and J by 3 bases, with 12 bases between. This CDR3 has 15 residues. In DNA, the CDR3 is TGTGCCTGGAGTGTAGGCGCAGGGGTCAATCAGCCCCAGCATTTT. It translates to CAWSVGAGVNQPQHF.

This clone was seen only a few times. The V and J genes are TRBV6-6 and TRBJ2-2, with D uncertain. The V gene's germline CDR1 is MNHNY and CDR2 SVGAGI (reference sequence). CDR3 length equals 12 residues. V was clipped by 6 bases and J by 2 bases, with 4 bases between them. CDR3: CASRYNTGELFF. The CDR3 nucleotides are TGTGCCAGCAGATATAACACCGGGGAGCTGTTTTTT.

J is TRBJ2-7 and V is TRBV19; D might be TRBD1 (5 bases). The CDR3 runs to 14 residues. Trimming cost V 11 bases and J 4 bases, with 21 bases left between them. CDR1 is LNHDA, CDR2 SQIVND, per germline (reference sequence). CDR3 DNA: TGTGCCCTTACCTTAGTGGCAGGGAAATACGAGCAGTACTTC. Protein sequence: CALTLVAGKYEQYF.

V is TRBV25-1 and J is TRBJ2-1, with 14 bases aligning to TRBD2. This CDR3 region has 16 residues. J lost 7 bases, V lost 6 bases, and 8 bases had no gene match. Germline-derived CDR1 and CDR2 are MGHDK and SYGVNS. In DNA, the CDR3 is TGTGCCAGCAGCGAACCCGGGACTAGCGGGAGTAATGAGCAGTTCTTC. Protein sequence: CASSEPGTSGSNEQFF.

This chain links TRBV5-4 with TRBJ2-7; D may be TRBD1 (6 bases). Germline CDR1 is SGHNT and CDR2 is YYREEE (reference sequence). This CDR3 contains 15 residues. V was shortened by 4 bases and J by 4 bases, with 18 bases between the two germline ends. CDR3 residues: CASSQAGTLVYEQYF. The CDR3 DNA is TGTGCCAGCAGCCAGGCCGGGACACTGGTATACGAGCAGTACTTC. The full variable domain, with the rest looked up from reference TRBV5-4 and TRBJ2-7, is ETGVTQSPTHLIKTRGQQVTLRCSSQSGHNTVSWYQQALGQGPQFIFQYYREEENGRGNFPPRFSGLQFPNYSSELNVNALELDDSALYLCASSQAGTLVYEQYFGPGTRLTVT.